Reported below is one T cell receptor (beta chain). This clone came up once. The antigen this receptor binds is unknown. No base quality values were provided; no much bigger clone lies one nucleotide off. This sample stems from a study of cytomegalovirus exposure and HLA in healthy donors (dated by TCRdb to 2017 to 2019). Some background on the complete study: In an earlier analysis of about 560 of the donors, approximately 300 Gb of sequence data and some 120 million unique TCR beta sequences from 150 million to 200 million T cells were reported. The genetic ancestry cluster associated with self-reported Caucasian donors included 80% to 90% of the roughly 400 genotyped donors. Alongside the repertoire data, information on donor age, sex, ethnicity and CMV serostatus was compiled. On average, around 240,000 unique TCR beta nucleotide sequences were sequenced per donor among 350 to 400 genotyped donors of the cohort, with roughly 18% of those sequences being non-productive. A later genetic analysis used genome-wide SNP genotypes for about 60% of the roughly 670 donors, treating that subset as a discovery cohort. Besides the first cohort of around 670 subjects, a separate validation cohort made up of 90 to 150 different subjects was used. The later analysis used no new phenotypic data to find candidate immune exposures, relying instead on TCR beta sequences and their occurrence across donors. An earlier analysis of some 600 of the donors applied high-throughput TCR beta sequencing to assess whether each TCR beta V gene segment acted as functional or pseudogenic. The study combined high-throughput TCR immunosequencing, statistical association of individual TCRs with disease status, and machine learning to predict cytomegalovirus infection status. The number of donors typed differed by locus, with roughly 629-640 for A, B, C, DRB1 and DQB1, roughly 520 for DQA1, approximately 570 for DPA1, and some 450 for DPB1. An early release covering approximately 600 HLA-typed donors comprised 250 to 350 gigabases of sequencing data and 65 million to 100 million unique TCR sequences. The study aimed to test whether cataloging public T cell receptors could reveal signatures of past pathogen exposure. A later analysis re-examined previously published TCR beta repertoires from more than 650 donors and added high-resolution HLA genotyping to investigate patterns of TCR occurrence. Using immunosequencing, the study profiled T cell repertoires from fewer than 700 subjects and related those repertoires to cytomegalovirus serostatus. About five DR-DQ haplotypes were handled as single units for association and clustering because linkage in the cohort was strong. HLA typing included class I and class II loci at four-digit resolution. Every repertoire in the discovery cohort had been generated on one and the same sequencing platform.

In total, over 600 healthy bone marrow donors made up the cohort. All cohort members were sampled while nominally healthy, although unrecorded immune exposures were likely present. The donor was CMV seronegative and was included in the group of a few hundred seronegative cohort members. Each donor provided a peripheral blood sample, and peripheral blood mononuclear cells were used for TCR beta sequencing. Genomic DNA was extracted from the blood cell samples with the Qiagen DNeasy Blood Extraction Kit. The investigation overall reported the following: Cytomegalovirus status was reported to be diagnosed by the classifier with high specificity and sensitivity in both the original and validation cohorts. Across donors, most TCR sequences were observed very rarely, whereas some public TCRs were present in many individuals. A later analysis associated 16,951 TCR beta sequences with specific HLA alleles at a false discovery rate of 0.05. Correlated functional status among segregating V segments might be attributable to linkage disequilibrium, but an unknown experimental factor could not be ruled out. The study listed 164 TCR beta chains as associated with cytomegalovirus. Three of the identified cytomegalovirus-associated TCR beta chains were confirmed in vitro to be specific for cytomegalovirus antigens. Some IMGT-functional V segments, including TRBV6-2 and TRBV6-3, could not be distinguished by the 87-base-pair reads and were therefore excluded. A later genetic analysis associated a missense DCLRE1C variant with V-gene and J-gene trimming of TCR beta chains, and an independent cohort replicated the association. Because counts were too low, seventeen rarely observed V segments, including chromosome 9 orphons, were excluded from the earlier analysis of under 650 of the donors. For the cohort, immune exposure information was limited to CMV serostatus. A further reported finding was that TCR beta sequences accurately predicted the HLA-A and HLA-B alleles for most subjects in the first cohort. The authors suggested that the approach could potentially be generalized to other disease states and immunological phenotypes. Most CMV-associated TCR beta chains appeared to be HLA-restricted in a later analysis, and the HLA associations seemed to be driven largely by CMV exposure. A later analysis found that TCR association rates varied across HLA loci, with DRB1 alleles showing the most associated TCRs and HLA-C alleles the fewest. Because HLA typing was missing for some donors at each locus, association tests included only the typed subset. An earlier analysis of approximately 600 of the donors showed that most TCR beta V segments appeared in productive rearrangements either about 90% or about 30% of the time, which broadly matched IMGT annotations. Compared with the approximately 670-donor mean, donors in an Asian-associated ancestry cluster had fewer N-insertions in productive TCRs, according to a later genetic analysis. Several of the top co-occurrence clusters appeared to be linked to parvovirus B19, influenza, CMV and Epstein-Barr virus, according to a later analysis. The cohort was sequenced for TCR beta chains only, and without alpha or paired-chain data the features that could be detected were limited. The presence/absence analyses assumed that sequencing depth was roughly uniform across donors, and that assumption may not be true. When HLA alleles, especially DR and DQ, strongly co-occurred, attributing TCR associations to individual alleles was difficult. A cluster of highly shared sequence variants was judged likely to represent a technical artifact of the sequencing pipeline. A later analysis found that HLA-associated TCR beta chains were more clonally expanded and had lower generation probabilities than equally common non-associated chains.

Via the germline V gene, CDR1 is SGDLS and CDR2 YYNGEE. The germline ends are 18 bases apart after V is trimmed by 4 bases and J by 5 bases. The CDR3 has 15 amino acids, counting the end cysteine and phenylalanine. Of the read, only the CDR3 DNA is kept; its 45 bases are in frame from base 1. Library method: the immunoSEQ multiplex PCR assay. The multiplex PCR relied on a mix of 60 forward primers for TCR Vbeta segments and 13 reverse primers for TCR Jbeta segments. A multiplex PCR assay on genomic DNA amplified the CDR3 region of rearranged TCR beta genes. On the Illumina HiSeq System, the amplified TCR beta libraries were sequenced as 87-base-pair reads. The authors' analysis ran thus. Across the 670 or so repertoires, a later analysis counted around 80 million unique TCR beta chains, some 11 million of which were shared by at least two donors. Raw reads were error-corrected and collapsed into unique sequences with a nearest-neighbor algorithm that merged closely related sequences to remove PCR and sequencing errors. Alignment of CDR3 sequences to IMGT reference sequences was used to assign V, D and J gene segments. For a sequence to be retained, a match of at least six nucleotides to both a V gene segment and a J gene segment was required. Rearrangements were classified as productive when the CDR3 lacked stop codons and remained in frame with V and J, and all other rearrangements were classified as non-productive. Following IMGT convention, CDR3 was defined as the stretch from the second conserved V-encoded cysteine up to the conserved J-encoded phenylalanine. The earlier analysis of about 570 of the donors excluded any sequence lacking an unambiguous match to a single V gene segment. In an earlier analysis of several hundred of the donors, V segments were called functional above 56.7% productive rearrangements and were called segregating when the between-donor standard deviation exceeded 5%. To diagnose cytomegalovirus status from the catalog of TCR beta chain sequences, a statistical classification framework was built. In a later analysis, TCR nucleotide sequences were compared against IMGT/GENE-DB human TR gene sequences so that V and J genes could be assigned. Using the TCRdist pipeline, a later analysis assigned CDR3 sequences along with most-parsimonious VDJ recombination scenarios. In a later analysis, each TCR beta chain was defined by its CDR3 amino acid sequence together with its V-gene family, and reads lacking a unique V-gene family were excluded. A later analysis removed 592 highly shared, low-generation-probability nucleotide sequences to deal with suspected cross-contamination and a sequencing artifact. For each public chain, a later analysis derived a clonal expansion index from normalized ranks of inferred template counts within each repertoire. A later analysis computed generation probabilities with a VDJ recombination model fitted to out-of-frame rearrangements, and checked the results against IGoR. In a later analysis, hypergeometric tests were used to score TCR-TCR, TCR-HLA and TCR-CMV co-occurrence, with a repertoire-size bias correction applied to TCR pairs. A later analysis estimated false discovery rates by permuting HLA or CMV assignments 20 times. A later analysis grouped co-occurring TCRs with DBSCAN, adding TCRdist sequence similarity when clustering within HLA-allele-positive subsets. For co-occurrence clustering, repertoires with fewer than 30,000 or more than 120,000 public chains were excluded, along with roughly 5 repertoires with anomalous nucleotide sharing. The table was pulled from immuneACCESS by TCRdb, which kept in-frame rearrangements only. Such tables lose some clones; where checked, under half of the loss comes from unresolved V genes, and the rest has no known cause. D and trimming were read from the DNA, whereas the V and J calls and clone size are those reported in that table. The sample data list 150,000 to 200,000 clones, and under 90% of these were observed just once. 4.8% of the sample rests with the top ten.

This TCR derives from a man aged 18-30 years in good health and CMV-seronegative. Rearrangement joined TRBV9 to TRBJ2-5; the D gene is perhaps TRBD2, from 5 matching bases. Sequenced sample: PBMCs. This receptor has the CDR3 CASSPNRGIGETQYF. The sequenced DNA: TGTGCCAGCAGCCCGAACCGGGGAATCGGGGAGACCCAGTACTTC.